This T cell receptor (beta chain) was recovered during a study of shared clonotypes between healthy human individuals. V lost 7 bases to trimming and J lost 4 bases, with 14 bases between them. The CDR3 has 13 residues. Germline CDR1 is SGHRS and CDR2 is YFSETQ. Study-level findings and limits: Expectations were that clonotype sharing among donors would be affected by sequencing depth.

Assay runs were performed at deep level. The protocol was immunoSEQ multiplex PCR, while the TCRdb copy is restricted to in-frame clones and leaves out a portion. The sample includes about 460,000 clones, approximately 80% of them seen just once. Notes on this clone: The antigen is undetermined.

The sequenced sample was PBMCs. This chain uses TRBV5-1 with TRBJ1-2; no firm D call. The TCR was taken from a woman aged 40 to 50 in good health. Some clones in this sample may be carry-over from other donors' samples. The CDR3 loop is CASREFPVYGYTF. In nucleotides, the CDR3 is TGCGCCAGCCGGGAATTTCCAGTCTATGGCTACACCTTC.